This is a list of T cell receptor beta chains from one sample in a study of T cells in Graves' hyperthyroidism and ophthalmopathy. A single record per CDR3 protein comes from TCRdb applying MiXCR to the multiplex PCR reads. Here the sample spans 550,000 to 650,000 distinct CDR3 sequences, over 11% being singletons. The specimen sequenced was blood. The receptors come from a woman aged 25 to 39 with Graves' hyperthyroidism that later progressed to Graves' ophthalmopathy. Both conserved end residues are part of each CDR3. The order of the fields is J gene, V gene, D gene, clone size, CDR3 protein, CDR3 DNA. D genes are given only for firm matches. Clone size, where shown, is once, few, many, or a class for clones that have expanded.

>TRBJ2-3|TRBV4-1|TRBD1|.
CASSPGLGQGSDTQYF
TGCGCCAGCAGCCCCGGTTTGGGACAGGGGTCAGATACGCAGTATTTT
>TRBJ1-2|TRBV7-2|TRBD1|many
CASSPETSGGFRGYTF
TGTGCCAGCAGCCCCGAAACGTCAGGGGGCTTCCGTGGCTACACCTTC
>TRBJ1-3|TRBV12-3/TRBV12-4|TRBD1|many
CASSWDSAGNTIYF
TGTGCCAGCAGTTGGGACAGCGCGGGAAACACCATATATTTT
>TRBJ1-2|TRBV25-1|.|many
CASSESLGGTVYGYTF
TGTGCCAGCAGTGAATCCCTAGGGGGAACGGTCTATGGCTACACCTTC
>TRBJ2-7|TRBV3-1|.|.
CASSQGKEQYF
TGTGCCAGCAGCCAAGGTAAAGAGCAGTACTTC
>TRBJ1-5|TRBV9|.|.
CASSRGAGGNQPQHF
TGTGCCAGCAGCAGGGGGGCAGGGGGCAATCAGCCCCAGCATTTT
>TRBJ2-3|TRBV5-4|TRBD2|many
CASSYGLAEGSDTQYF
TGTGCCAGCAGCTACGGACTAGCGGAGGGGAGTGATACGCAGTATTTT
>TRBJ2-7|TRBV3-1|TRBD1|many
CASSQGQGVAYEQYF
TGTGCCAGCAGCCAAGGACAGGGGGTGGCCTACGAGCAGTACTTC
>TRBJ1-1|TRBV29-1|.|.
CSVTGSVGTEAFF
TGCAGCGTAACAGGGTCGGTGGGCACTGAAGCTTTCTTT
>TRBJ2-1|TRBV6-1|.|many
CASSDKGGWTYNEQFF
TGTGCCAGCAGTGACAAAGGGGGGTGGACCTACAATGAGCAGTTCTTC
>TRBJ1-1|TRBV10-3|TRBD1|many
CAISVLPLRQGGGTEAFF
TGTGCCATCAGTGTGCTCCCCTTAAGACAGGGAGGTGGGACTGAAGCTTTCTTT
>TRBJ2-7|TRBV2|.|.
CASNPAGRDEQYF
TGTGCCAGCAATCCGGCAGGGCGGGACGAGCAGTACTTC
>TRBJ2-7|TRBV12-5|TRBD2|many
CASGLGLAGVKREQYF
TGTGCTAGTGGTTTGGGACTAGCGGGAGTTAAGCGCGAGCAGTACTTC
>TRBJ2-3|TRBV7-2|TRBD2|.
CASSQTWVAGDTQYF
TGTGCCAGCAGCCAGACGTGGGTAGCGGGAGATACGCAGTATTTT
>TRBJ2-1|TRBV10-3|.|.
CAISRETGTLHEQFF
TGTGCCATCAGCAGGGAGACGGGGACTCTCCATGAGCAGTTCTTC
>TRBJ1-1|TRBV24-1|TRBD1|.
CATLDRGGTEAFF
TGTGCCACCCTTGACAGGGGGGGAACTGAAGCTTTCTTT
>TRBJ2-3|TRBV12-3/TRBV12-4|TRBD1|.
CASSYETGGTDTQYF
TGTGCCAGCAGTTATGAGACAGGGGGCACTGATACGCAGTATTTT
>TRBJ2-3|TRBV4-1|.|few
CASSGPGRDTDTQYF
TGCGCCAGCAGCGGGCCAGGAAGGGATACAGATACGCAGTATTTT
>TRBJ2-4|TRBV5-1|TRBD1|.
CASSLEGGSQDIQYF
TGCGCCAGCAGCTTGGAAGGGGGCAGCCAGGACATTCAGTACTTC
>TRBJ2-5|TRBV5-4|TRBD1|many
CASSLTGGAETQYF
TGTGCCAGCAGCTTGACAGGGGGCGCGGAGACCCAGTACTTC
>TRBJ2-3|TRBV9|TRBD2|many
CASSPRAGLAGDVSTDTQYF
TGTGCCAGCAGCCCGAGAGCAGGACTAGCGGGAGATGTGAGCACAGATACGCAGTATTTT
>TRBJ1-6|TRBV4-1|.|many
CASSQVRAGIRYNSPLHF
TGCGCCAGCAGCCAAGTTCGGGCAGGGATCAGGTATAATTCACCCCTCCACTTT